The sequence of this T cell receptor beta chain was determined in a study of cytomegalovirus exposure and HLA in healthy donors. Study details: Early released data had roughly 81 million unique TCRs, all coming from HLA-typed donors.

CDR3 length: 14 residues. V was trimmed by 2 bases and J by 0 bases, leaving 9 bases between them. The germline CDR1 and CDR2 sequences are SGDLS and YYNGEE. In the case of this clone: Other DNA sequences in this sample translate to the same CDR3.

In the PCR, 60 Vbeta and 13 Jbeta primers were used. Generated by immunoSEQ multiplex PCR, the TCRdb table keeps only in-frame clones and is missing some. The profile shows roughly 180,000 clones, around 75% of them singletons. The source material was PBMCs. The J gene is TRBJ2-7, the V gene TRBV9; maybe TRBD2 (5 bases). The receptor was derived from a female donor in good health and CMV-seronegative. The CDR3 is CASSVGVSSYEQYF. CDR3 DNA: TGTGCCAGCAGCGTCGGGGTGAGCTCCTACGAGCAGTACTTC.